These T cell receptor beta chains were read from a single sample in a study of blood T cell repertoires in COVID-19. Clones were read by immunoSEQ multiplex PCR, and TCRdb kept only the in-frame ones, dropping some. Of approximately 220,000 clones in the sample, around 82% were seen once. Source material: peripheral blood. The receptors were gathered from a woman aged 50 to 60 with acute or convalescent COVID-19. Both conserved end residues are part of each CDR3. The D gene is left open where the match is weak. Clone size is not always given. Where it is, it says once, few, many or a class for expanded clones.

- | - | TRBJ1-1 | TRBV28 | CASRSAGGLGTEAFF | TGTGCCAGCAGGTCTGCTGGAGGGTTGGGCACTGAAGCTTTCTTT
TRBD1 | - | TRBJ1-2 | TRBV6-4 | CASSPTGGPLGDGYTF | TGTGCCAGCAGTCCTACAGGGGGCCCGCTGGGTGATGGCTACACCTTC
- | - | TRBJ1-5 | TRBV15 | CATSRPEPNQPQHF | TGTGCCACCAGCCGCCCCGAGCCTAATCAGCCCCAGCATTTT
- | - | TRBJ2-7 | TRBV11-3 | CASSLDPGTESHF | TGTGCCAGCAGCTTAGATCCGGGGACTGAATCGCACTTC
TRBD2 | - | TRBJ2-1 | TRBV28 | CASSFLAGGLNEQFF | TGTGCCAGCAGTTTTCTAGCGGGAGGCTTGAATGAGCAGTTCTTC
- | - | TRBJ1-5 | TRBV19 | CASSIRGQSNQPQHF | TGTGCCAGTAGTATTCGAGGCCAGAGCAATCAGCCCCAGCATTTT
- | - | TRBJ2-4 | TRBV4-1 | CASSQGTVAKNIQYF | TGCGCCAGCAGCCAAGGGACAGTAGCCAAAAACATTCAGTACTTC
TRBD2 | - | TRBJ2-5 | TRBV7-2 | CASRAPGLAGGETQYF | TGTGCCAGCAGGGCTCCGGGACTAGCGGGAGGGGAGACCCAGTACTTC
- | - | TRBJ2-5 | TRBV6-5 | CASSPRLYQETQYF | TGTGCCAGCAGTCCTAGGTTGTACCAAGAGACCCAGTACTTC
- | - | TRBJ2-2 | TRBV18 | CASSPVQGNTGELFF | TGTGCCAGCTCACCTGTGCAGGGGAACACCGGGGAGCTGTTTTTT
- | - | TRBJ1-1 | TRBV7-6 | CASSSSGGNTEAFF | TGTGCCAGCAGCTCCTCCGGCGGGAACACTGAAGCTTTCTTT
TRBD1 | - | TRBJ2-7 | TRBV5-4 | CASSSSGQGFYEQYF | TGTGCCAGCAGCTCCTCGGGACAGGGATTCTACGAGCAGTACTTC
TRBD2 | - | TRBJ2-7 | TRBV28 | CASLGSAGVDSEQYF | TGTGCCTCCCTCGGATCAGCGGGAGTAGATAGCGAGCAGTACTTC
- | few | TRBJ2-2 | TRBV5-1 | CASSLQAGYTGELFF | TGCGCCAGCAGCTTGCAGGCGGGGTACACCGGGGAGCTGTTTTTT
- | - | TRBJ1-4 | TRBV27 | CASSTRRGEKLFF | TGTGCCAGCAGTACCCGTCGGGGTGAAAAACTGTTTTTT
- | - | TRBJ2-1 | TRBV27 | CASSSNYNEQFF | TGTGCCAGCAGTTCCAATTACAATGAGCAGTTCTTC
- | - | TRBJ1-1 | TRBV19 | CASSGPSGRWDTEAFF | TGTGCCAGTAGTGGACCGTCAGGGAGGTGGGACACTGAAGCTTTCTTT
TRBD2 | - | TRBJ2-2 | TRBV11-1 | CASSLRRGSDTGELFF | TGTGCCAGCAGCTTAAGACGCGGGAGTGACACCGGGGAGCTGTTTTTT
- | few | TRBJ1-1 | TRBV11-2 | CASRHDSTEAFF | TGTGCCAGCAGACACGACAGCACTGAAGCTTTCTTT
TRBD2 | - | TRBJ2-7 | TRBV6-2/TRBV6-3 | CASSWLAGGNEQYF | TGTGCCAGCAGTTGGCTAGCGGGAGGTAACGAGCAGTACTTC
- | - | TRBJ1-1 | TRBV11-2 | CASSLGRGGASRFTEAFF | TGTGCCAGCAGCTTAGGGCGGGGGGGGGCGAGTCGTTTTACTGAAGCTTTCTTT
TRBD2 | - | TRBJ2-1 | TRBV3-1/TRBV3-2 | CASSLGGVASGRTEQFF | TGTGCCAGCAGCCTAGGAGGGGTGGCTAGCGGGAGAACTGAGCAGTTCTTC
- | few | TRBJ1-1 | TRBV12-3/TRBV12-4 | CASSLAGALGAFF | TGTGCCAGCAGTTTAGCGGGGGCCCTCGGAGCTTTCTTT
TRBD2 | - | TRBJ2-5 | TRBV5-1 | CASSPPGTGARGDTQYF | TGCGCCAGCAGCCCTCCGGGTACGGGGGCGCGGGGGGACACCCAGTACTTC
TRBD2 | - | TRBJ2-5 | TRBV20-1 | CSASLGGVETQYF | TGCAGTGCTAGTCTCGGGGGGGTGGAGACCCAGTACTTC
TRBD2 | once | TRBJ2-7 | TRBV23-1 | CARLGTRVYEQYF | TGCGCCAGACTAGGGACTAGAGTCTACGAGCAGTACTTC
- | once | TRBJ2-7 | TRBV19 | CASKLQASSYEQYF | TGTGCCAGTAAATTACAGGCGAGCTCCTACGAGCAGTACTTC
- | - | TRBJ2-6 | TRBV27 | CASSSPYSGANVLTF | TGTGCCAGCAGTTCCCCTTACTCTGGGGCCAACGTCCTGACTTTC
- | - | TRBJ1-1 | TRBV5-1 | CASSLGGVTTEAFF | TGCGCCAGCAGCCTCGGAGGGGTCACCACTGAAGCTTTCTTT
- | - | TRBJ2-7 | TRBV27 | CASSFRQAYEQYF | TGTGCCAGCAGTTTCCGACAAGCCTACGAGCAGTACTTC
- | - | TRBJ1-4 | TRBV12-3/TRBV12-4 | CASKRATNEKLFF | TGTGCCAGCAAGCGAGCAACTAATGAAAAACTGTTTTTT
- | once | TRBJ1-4 | TRBV11-2 | CASSSQNEKLFF | TGTGCCAGCAGCTCACAGAATGAAAAACTGTTTTTT
- | - | TRBJ2-1 | TRBV15 | CATSRGQGLDNEQFF | TGTGCCACCAGCAGAGGGCAGGGGTTGGACAATGAGCAGTTCTTC
- | - | TRBJ2-1 | TRBV29-1 | CSALQGGSYNEQFF | TGCAGCGCCTTACAGGGTGGCTCCTACAATGAGCAGTTCTTC
- | - | TRBJ2-7 | TRBV28 | CASSRRGGHDEQYF | TGTGCCAGCAGTCGTAGGGGGGGCCACGACGAGCAGTACTTC
TRBD1 | - | TRBJ1-1 | TRBV3-1/TRBV3-2 | CASSQTAGTGGMNTEAFF | TGTGCCAGCAGCCAAACTGCCGGGACAGGGGGAATGAACACTGAAGCTTTCTTT
- | - | TRBJ2-7 | TRBV7-9 | CASSTPNLGQNSYEQYF | TGTGCCAGCAGCACCCCGAATCTCGGACAGAATTCCTACGAGCAGTACTTC
TRBD1 | - | TRBJ1-2 | TRBV6-5 | CASSRQGADYGYTF | TGTGCCAGCAGTAGACAGGGGGCGGACTATGGCTACACCTTC
TRBD1 | - | TRBJ2-3 | TRBV6-5 | CASEDRGTDTQYF | TGTGCCAGCGAGGACAGGGGAACAGATACGCAGTATTTT
TRBD2 | - | TRBJ2-5 | TRBV19 | CASSASGTGRETQYF | TGTGCCAGTAGCGCTAGCGGGACGGGCCGGGAGACCCAGTACTTC
- | - | TRBJ1-2 | TRBV3-1/TRBV3-2 | CASSQGAGDLYGYTF | TGTGCCAGCAGCCAAGGGGCAGGGGACCTCTATGGCTACACCTTC
- | many | TRBJ2-1 | TRBV29-1 | CSVVRTNRFNEQFF | TGCAGCGTTGTTAGGACTAACCGCTTCAATGAGCAGTTCTTC
- | few | TRBJ2-3 | TRBV14 | CASSQDIRDTQYF | TGTGCCAGCAGCCAAGATATCCGGGATACGCAGTATTTT
- | - | TRBJ2-7 | TRBV5-1 | CASSLGASVTYEQYF | TGCGCCAGCAGCTTGGGGGCTAGCGTTACCTACGAGCAGTACTTC
- | - | TRBJ2-1 | TRBV15 | CATSRAQGILYNEQFF | TGTGCCACCAGCAGGGCCCAGGGGATCCTCTACAATGAGCAGTTCTTC
TRBD2 | - | TRBJ2-2 | TRBV5-1 | CASSPTSGVGTSGGTGELFF | TGCGCCAGCAGCCCCACGTCGGGGGTCGGGACTAGCGGGGGCACCGGGGAGCTGTTTTTT
- | - | TRBJ1-3 | TRBV5-1 | CASSFDSSGNTIYF | TGCGCCAGCAGCTTCGACAGCTCTGGAAACACCATATATTTT
- | - | TRBJ1-3 | TRBV3-1/TRBV3-2 | CASSQGGSSGNTIYF | TGTGCCAGCAGCCAAGGGGGCAGCTCTGGAAACACCATATATTTT
TRBD2 | - | TRBJ2-2 | TRBV18 | CASSPFLAGANTGELFF | TGTGCCAGCTCACCCTTCCTAGCGGGAGCGAACACCGGGGAGCTGTTTTTT
TRBD2 | - | TRBJ2-2 | TRBV11-2 | CASSFGLADTGELFF | TGTGCCAGCAGCTTCGGTCTAGCGGACACCGGGGAGCTGTTTTTT
TRBD1 | - | TRBJ2-7 | TRBV5-1 | CASSFDPGQNYEQYF | TGCGCCAGCAGCTTCGATCCGGGACAGAACTACGAGCAGTACTTC
- | - | TRBJ2-1 | TRBV21-1 | CASSKTYGGEQFF | TGTGCCAGCAGCAAAACGTACGGGGGTGAGCAGTTCTTC